This is a list of T cell receptor beta chains from one sample in a study of radiotherapy plus CTLA-4 blockade in lung cancer. Assay: immunoSEQ multiplex PCR; the TCRdb copy retains only in-frame clones and omits some. The data show 70,000 to 95,000 clones, around four fifths seen once. The specimen comprised peripheral blood, sampled from a patient treated with radiotherapy plus ipilimumab. The receptors stem from a human donor with non-small cell lung cancer that progressed on radiotherapy plus ipilimumab. The CDR3 runs from the conserved cysteine through the conserved F or W. Fields, in order: D gene, clone size, J gene, V gene, CDR3 DNA, CDR3 protein. A D gene is named only where the DNA matches it firmly. Part of the rows lack a size; the others show once, few, many or a class for expanded clones.

d_call: NA; clone_size: NA; j_call: TRBJ1-1; v_call: TRBV18; cdr3_nt: TGTGCCAGCTCACCACGGGCAGGGTCAAACACTGAAGCTTTCTTT; cdr3_aa: CASSPRAGSNTEAFF
d_call: TRBD1; clone_size: NA; j_call: TRBJ2-7; v_call: TRBV30; cdr3_nt: TGTGCCTGGAGTCCACGGGACAGGAGCTCCTACGAGCAGTACTTC; cdr3_aa: CAWSPRDRSSYEQYF
d_call: NA; clone_size: NA; j_call: TRBJ1-6; v_call: TRBV27; cdr3_nt: TGTGCCAGCAGTCTCCTGGGACTAGGCTCCTATAATTCACCCCTCCACTTT; cdr3_aa: CASSLLGLGSYNSPLHF
d_call: NA; clone_size: NA; j_call: TRBJ2-4; v_call: TRBV4-3; cdr3_nt: TGCGCCAGCAGCCAAAACTGGGGCGCAGGAGACATTCAGTACTTC; cdr3_aa: CASSQNWGAGDIQYF
d_call: NA; clone_size: NA; j_call: TRBJ2-3; v_call: TRBV10-3; cdr3_nt: TGTGCCATGCGGACCACTAGCACAGATACGCAGTATTTT; cdr3_aa: CAMRTTSTDTQYF
d_call: NA; clone_size: NA; j_call: TRBJ2-3; v_call: TRBV7-9; cdr3_nt: TGTGCCAGCAGCTCTGGACGGGATACGCAGTATTTT; cdr3_aa: CASSSGRDTQYF
d_call: NA; clone_size: NA; j_call: TRBJ1-3; v_call: TRBV5-1; cdr3_nt: TGCGCCAGCAGCTTGGACTCCCCGGGCTCTGGAAACACCATATATTTT; cdr3_aa: CASSLDSPGSGNTIYF
d_call: TRBD2; clone_size: NA; j_call: TRBJ2-1; v_call: TRBV5-4; cdr3_nt: TGTGCCAGCAGCTTGGCGGCTAGCGGGAGCCACAATGAGCAGTTCTTC; cdr3_aa: CASSLAASGSHNEQFF
d_call: NA; clone_size: few; j_call: TRBJ2-3; v_call: TRBV19; cdr3_nt: TGTGCCAGTAGTATAGCAAGAAGCGCGGATACGCAGTATTTT; cdr3_aa: CASSIARSADTQYF
d_call: TRBD1; clone_size: NA; j_call: TRBJ2-7; v_call: TRBV6-5; cdr3_nt: TGTGCCAGCAGTTACCCCTCCACAGGGGCTTACGAGCAGTACTTC; cdr3_aa: CASSYPSTGAYEQYF
d_call: NA; clone_size: NA; j_call: TRBJ2-1; v_call: TRBV7-9; cdr3_nt: TGTGCCAGCAGCTTAGGGGAGCAGTTCTTC; cdr3_aa: CASSLGEQFF
d_call: TRBD1; clone_size: NA; j_call: TRBJ1-2; v_call: TRBV5-1; cdr3_nt: TGCGCCAGCAGCCCCGGGGGACAGGGAGGTATCTATGGCTACACCTTC; cdr3_aa: CASSPGGQGGIYGYTF
d_call: NA; clone_size: NA; j_call: TRBJ2-1; v_call: TRBV9; cdr3_nt: TGTGCCAGCAGCGTAGGGGGTCTTTGGGTCAATGAGCAGTTCTTC; cdr3_aa: CASSVGGLWVNEQFF
d_call: NA; clone_size: NA; j_call: TRBJ2-7; v_call: TRBV4-2; cdr3_nt: TGTGCCAGCAGCCAAGTTGGGTCCAGGGGAGGATACGAGCAGTACTTC; cdr3_aa: CASSQVGSRGGYEQYF
d_call: TRBD1; clone_size: NA; j_call: TRBJ1-2; v_call: TRBV7-9; cdr3_nt: TGTGCCAGCAGCTTAGAAACAGGGGCGATGGATGGCTACACCTTC; cdr3_aa: CASSLETGAMDGYTF
d_call: NA; clone_size: NA; j_call: TRBJ2-7; v_call: TRBV28; cdr3_nt: TGTGCCAGCAGTTCGTGGGTTTCCGAGCAGTACTTC; cdr3_aa: CASSSWVSEQYF
d_call: TRBD1; clone_size: NA; j_call: TRBJ2-5; v_call: TRBV11-3; cdr3_nt: TGTGCCAGCAGCCTATTCAGGACAGGGTTCGAGACCCAGTACTTC; cdr3_aa: CASSLFRTGFETQYF
d_call: NA; clone_size: NA; j_call: TRBJ2-7; v_call: TRBV30; cdr3_nt: TGTGCCTGGAGCGGATTCCGGATCTACGAGCAGTACTTC; cdr3_aa: CAWSGFRIYEQYF
d_call: TRBD2; clone_size: NA; j_call: TRBJ2-7; v_call: TRBV5-4; cdr3_nt: TGTGCCAGCAGCTCAGACGGGGGGTTGGTCGAGCAGTACTTC; cdr3_aa: CASSSDGGLVEQYF
d_call: NA; clone_size: NA; j_call: TRBJ1-2; v_call: TRBV4-1; cdr3_nt: TGCGCCAGCCACGACTCGGGGAAATTGGTGGAGGACACCTTC; cdr3_aa: CASHDSGKLVEDTF
d_call: NA; clone_size: NA; j_call: TRBJ1-3; v_call: TRBV4-1; cdr3_nt: TGCGCCAGCAGCCAAGAAACTGGGGTCAGGAACACCATATATTTT; cdr3_aa: CASSQETGVRNTIYF
d_call: TRBD2; clone_size: NA; j_call: TRBJ2-1; v_call: TRBV19; cdr3_nt: TGTGCCAGTAGTACGACTAGCGGGGGGCGTAGTGAGCAGTTCTTC; cdr3_aa: CASSTTSGGRSEQFF
d_call: NA; clone_size: NA; j_call: TRBJ2-3; v_call: TRBV18; cdr3_nt: TGTGCCAGCTCACCGTTTGGGACATTAGGAGATACGCAGTATTTT; cdr3_aa: CASSPFGTLGDTQYF
d_call: TRBD1; clone_size: NA; j_call: TRBJ1-1; v_call: TRBV12-5; cdr3_nt: TGTGCTAGTGGTTCCCTCGGACAGGGTGAAGCTTTCTTT; cdr3_aa: CASGSLGQGEAFF
d_call: NA; clone_size: NA; j_call: TRBJ1-2; v_call: TRBV19; cdr3_nt: TGTGCCAGTAGTTTAGCAGGGATTGGTAACTATGGCTACACCTTC; cdr3_aa: CASSLAGIGNYGYTF
d_call: NA; clone_size: NA; j_call: TRBJ2-3; v_call: TRBV29-1; cdr3_nt: TGCAGCGTTGTGGGGGGGGCGCCAGATACGCAGTATTTT; cdr3_aa: CSVVGGAPDTQYF
d_call: NA; clone_size: once; j_call: TRBJ1-2; v_call: TRBV7-8; cdr3_nt: TGTGCCAGCAGCTTAGTTTCTGGGGGTTACGGCTACACCTTC; cdr3_aa: CASSLVSGGYGYTF
d_call: TRBD1; clone_size: NA; j_call: TRBJ1-5; v_call: TRBV7-2; cdr3_nt: TGTGCCAGCAGCCAGGGGGGGGGCGCGGGTCAGCCCCAGCATTTT; cdr3_aa: CASSQGGGAGQPQHF
d_call: NA; clone_size: NA; j_call: TRBJ1-1; v_call: TRBV2; cdr3_nt: TGTGCCAGCAGCGGGACGGCTATGAACACTGAAGCTTTCTTT; cdr3_aa: CASSGTAMNTEAFF
d_call: TRBD1; clone_size: NA; j_call: TRBJ1-3; v_call: TRBV7-9; cdr3_nt: TGTGCCAGCAGCCATCCCGGGACAGTGGTCACCATATATTTT; cdr3_aa: CASSHPGTVVTIYF
d_call: TRBD1; clone_size: NA; j_call: TRBJ1-1; v_call: TRBV27; cdr3_nt: TGTGCCAGCACCGAAAACAGGGGGGGTGAAGCTTTCTTT; cdr3_aa: CASTENRGGEAFF
d_call: TRBD2; clone_size: NA; j_call: TRBJ2-3; v_call: TRBV9; cdr3_nt: TGTGCCAGCACCCGAGGGCTAGCGGGAGTCGTTGGGACAGATACGCAGTATTTT; cdr3_aa: CASTRGLAGVVGTDTQYF
d_call: NA; clone_size: NA; j_call: TRBJ1-1; v_call: TRBV19; cdr3_nt: TGTGCCAGTAGTATAGATCTAGGAGGAGCAGCTTTCTTT; cdr3_aa: CASSIDLGGAAFF
d_call: NA; clone_size: once; j_call: TRBJ2-7; v_call: TRBV6-5; cdr3_nt: TGTGCCAGCAGGCCCCTGGGAGGACGCGAGCAGTACTTC; cdr3_aa: CASRPLGGREQYF
d_call: NA; clone_size: NA; j_call: TRBJ2-7; v_call: TRBV11-3; cdr3_nt: TGTGCCAGCAGCCAATTGGGCGAGGGGCCCTACGAGCAGTACTTC; cdr3_aa: CASSQLGEGPYEQYF
d_call: NA; clone_size: NA; j_call: TRBJ2-3; v_call: TRBV18; cdr3_nt: TGTGCCAGCTCAGCGAAACAGGTTCGGCGGGCAGATACGCAGTATTTT; cdr3_aa: CASSAKQVRRADTQYF
d_call: NA; clone_size: medium-sized; j_call: TRBJ1-3; v_call: TRBV19; cdr3_nt: TGTGCCAGTAGTATAGCCCTCCGGTGGAGGAGCCACTCTGGAAACACCATATATTTT; cdr3_aa: CASSIALRWRSHSGNTIYF
d_call: NA; clone_size: NA; j_call: TRBJ1-6; v_call: TRBV9; cdr3_nt: TGTGCCAGCAGCGTAGAACCGGGGGGGAATTCACCCCTCCACTTT; cdr3_aa: CASSVEPGGNSPLHF
d_call: NA; clone_size: NA; j_call: TRBJ1-1; v_call: TRBV7-9; cdr3_nt: TGTGCCAGCAGCTTACCACAGGGATTCTGGGGGAACACTGAAGCTTTCTTT; cdr3_aa: CASSLPQGFWGNTEAFF
d_call: TRBD1; clone_size: NA; j_call: TRBJ1-1; v_call: TRBV28; cdr3_nt: TGTGCCAGCAGCCGCCGGGACAGCCTGAACACTGAAGCTTTCTTT; cdr3_aa: CASSRRDSLNTEAFF
d_call: TRBD2; clone_size: NA; j_call: TRBJ2-3; v_call: TRBV4-3; cdr3_nt: TGCGCCAGCAGCCAAGGGCTAGCGGGGGCCACAGATACGCAGTATTTT; cdr3_aa: CASSQGLAGATDTQYF
d_call: NA; clone_size: NA; j_call: TRBJ2-7; v_call: TRBV28; cdr3_nt: TGTGCCAGCGGATCCTACGAGCAGTACTTC; cdr3_aa: CASGSYEQYF
d_call: TRBD1; clone_size: NA; j_call: TRBJ1-2; v_call: TRBV2; cdr3_nt: TGTGCCAGCAGAGTTCGACAGGGTAACTATGGCTACACCTTC; cdr3_aa: CASRVRQGNYGYTF
d_call: TRBD2; clone_size: NA; j_call: TRBJ2-2; v_call: TRBV27; cdr3_nt: TGTGCCAGCAGTCCGCGACTAGCGGGGACGCTCACCGGGGAGCTGTTTTTT; cdr3_aa: CASSPRLAGTLTGELFF
d_call: NA; clone_size: NA; j_call: TRBJ2-3; v_call: TRBV5-8; cdr3_nt: TGTGCCAGCAGCTTGACAGATACGCAGTATTTT; cdr3_aa: CASSLTDTQYF
d_call: TRBD2; clone_size: few; j_call: TRBJ2-7; v_call: TRBV15; cdr3_nt: TGTGCCACCAGCACTCCGGGACTAGCAAGGTGGGAGCAGTACTTC; cdr3_aa: CATSTPGLARWEQYF
d_call: NA; clone_size: NA; j_call: TRBJ2-5; v_call: TRBV6-1; cdr3_nt: TGTGCCAGCACGAAGTCTAGTTGGGAGACCCAGTACTTC; cdr3_aa: CASTKSSWETQYF
d_call: NA; clone_size: NA; j_call: TRBJ1-2; v_call: TRBV30; cdr3_nt: TGTGCCTGGAGTGTACACAGGGATGGCTACACCTTC; cdr3_aa: CAWSVHRDGYTF
d_call: NA; clone_size: NA; j_call: TRBJ2-7; v_call: TRBV28; cdr3_nt: TGTGCCAAAGACCTGTGCGGGGTCTACTACGAGCAGTACTTC; cdr3_aa: CAKDLCGVYYEQYF
d_call: NA; clone_size: NA; j_call: TRBJ2-3; v_call: TRBV6-6; cdr3_nt: TGTGCCAGCAGGTCACAGGGACGGAGCACAGATACGCAGTATTTT; cdr3_aa: CASRSQGRSTDTQYF
d_call: NA; clone_size: NA; j_call: TRBJ1-2; v_call: TRBV27; cdr3_nt: TGTGCCAGCAGTTCAGACACCCTGGGAGGTGGCTACACCTTC; cdr3_aa: CASSSDTLGGGYTF
d_call: NA; clone_size: NA; j_call: TRBJ2-3; v_call: TRBV11-3; cdr3_nt: TGTGCCAGCAGCTTAGGGGGGGCAGATACGCAGTATTTT; cdr3_aa: CASSLGGADTQYF
d_call: NA; clone_size: NA; j_call: TRBJ1-6; v_call: TRBV7-9; cdr3_nt: TGTGCCAGCAGCTTAGTTCTTTTGGAGACAGCGCATAATTCACCCCTCCACTTT; cdr3_aa: CASSLVLLETAHNSPLHF